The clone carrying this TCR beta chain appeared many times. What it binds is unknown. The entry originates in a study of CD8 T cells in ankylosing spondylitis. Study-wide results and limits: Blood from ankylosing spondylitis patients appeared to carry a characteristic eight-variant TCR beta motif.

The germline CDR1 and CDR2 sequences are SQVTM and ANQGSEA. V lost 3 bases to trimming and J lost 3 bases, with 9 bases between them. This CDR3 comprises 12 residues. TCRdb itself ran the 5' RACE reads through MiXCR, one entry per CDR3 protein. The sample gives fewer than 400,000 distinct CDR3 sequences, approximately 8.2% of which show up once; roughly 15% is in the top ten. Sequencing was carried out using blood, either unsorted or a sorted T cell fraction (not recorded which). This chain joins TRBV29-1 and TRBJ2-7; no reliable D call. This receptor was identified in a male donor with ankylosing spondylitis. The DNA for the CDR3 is TGCAGCGTTGAGGACGGCGTCTACGAGCAGTACTTC. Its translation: CSVEDGVYEQYF.